This note documents a single TCR beta chain sequence. This sample also contains other DNA sequences that code for the same CDR3. Clones were sequenced by immunoSEQ multiplex PCR, and TCRdb holds only the in-frame ones, with some missing. Here the sample spans tens of thousands of clones, nearly 95% being singletons. The source of the sample is a study of T cell changes during pregnancy in multiple sclerosis. V dropped 3 bases and J dropped 2; count of bases not matched to a gene: 2. CDR1 and CDR2 (germline): GTSNPN, SVGIG (reference sequence). This CDR3 is built from 13 residues. This sample comprised CD4+ T cells from peripheral blood mononuclear cells, obtained after pregnancy. The gene calls are TRBV30 and TRBJ2-7, with 9 bases lining up with TRBD2. This receptor was taken from a female donor with multiple sclerosis, enrolled in a pregnancy study. CDR3 nucleotides: TGTGCCTGGAGCCTAGCGGGGCCCTACGAGCAGTACTTC. This translates into CAWSLAGPYEQYF.